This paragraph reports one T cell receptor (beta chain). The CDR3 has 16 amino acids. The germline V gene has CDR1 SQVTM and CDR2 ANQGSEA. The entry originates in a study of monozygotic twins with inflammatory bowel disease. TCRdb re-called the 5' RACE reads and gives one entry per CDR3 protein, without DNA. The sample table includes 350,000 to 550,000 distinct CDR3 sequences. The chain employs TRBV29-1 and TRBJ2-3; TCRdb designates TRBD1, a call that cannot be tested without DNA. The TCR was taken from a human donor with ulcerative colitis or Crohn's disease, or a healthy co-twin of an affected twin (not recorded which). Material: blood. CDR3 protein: CSVEDRGRGRADTQYF.